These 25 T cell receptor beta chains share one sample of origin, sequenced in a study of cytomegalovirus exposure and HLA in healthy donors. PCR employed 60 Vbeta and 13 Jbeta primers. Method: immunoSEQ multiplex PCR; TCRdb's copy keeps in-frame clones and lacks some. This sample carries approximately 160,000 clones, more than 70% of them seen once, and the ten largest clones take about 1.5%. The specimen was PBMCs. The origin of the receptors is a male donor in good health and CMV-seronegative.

DNA for the CDR3: TGCGCCAGCAGCATGGGAGCGGCGGGAGACTACGAGCAGTACTTC. Amino acids: CASSMGAAGDYEQYF. The chain carries TRBV5-1 and TRBJ2-7, with TRBD2 identical over 7 bases. V shed 4 bases and J 3 bases; nucleotides not matched to a gene: 10. The CDR3 is 15 amino acids. Germline CDR1 SGHRS, CDR2 YFSETQ.

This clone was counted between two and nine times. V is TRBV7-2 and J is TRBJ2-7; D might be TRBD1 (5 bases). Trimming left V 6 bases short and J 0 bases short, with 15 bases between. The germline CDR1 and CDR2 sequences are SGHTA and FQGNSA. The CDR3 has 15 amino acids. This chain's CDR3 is CASRGAHSLSYEQYF. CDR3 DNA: TGTGCCAGCAGAGGGGCCCATTCTCTCTCCTACGAGCAGTACTTC.

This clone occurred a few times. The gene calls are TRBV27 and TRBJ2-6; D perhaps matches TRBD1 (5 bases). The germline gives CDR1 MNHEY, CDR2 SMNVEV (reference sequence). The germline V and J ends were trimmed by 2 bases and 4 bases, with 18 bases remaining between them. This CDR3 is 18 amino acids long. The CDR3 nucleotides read TGTGCCAGCAGTTTAGAGCCCACAGGTTTCTCAGGGGCCAACGTCCTGACTTTC. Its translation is CASSLEPTGFSGANVLTF.

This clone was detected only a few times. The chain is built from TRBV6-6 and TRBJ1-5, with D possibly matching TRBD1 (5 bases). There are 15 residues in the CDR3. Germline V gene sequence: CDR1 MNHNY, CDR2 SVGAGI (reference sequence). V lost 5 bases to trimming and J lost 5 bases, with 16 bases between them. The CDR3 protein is CASSIRGTGDQPQHF. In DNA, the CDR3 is TGTGCCAGCAGTATAAGGGGCACGGGGGATCAGCCCCAGCATTTT.

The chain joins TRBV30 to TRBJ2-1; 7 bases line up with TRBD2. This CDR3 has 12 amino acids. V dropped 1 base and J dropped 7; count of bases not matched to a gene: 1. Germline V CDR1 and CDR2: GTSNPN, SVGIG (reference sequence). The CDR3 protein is CAWSAGLNEQFF. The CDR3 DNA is TGTGCCTGGAGTGCGGGACTAAATGAGCAGTTCTTC.

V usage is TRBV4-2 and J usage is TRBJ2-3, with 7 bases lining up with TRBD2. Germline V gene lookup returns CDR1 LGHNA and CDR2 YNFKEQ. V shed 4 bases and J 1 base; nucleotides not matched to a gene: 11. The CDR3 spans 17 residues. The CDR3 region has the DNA TGTGCCAGCAGCCCCGGAGATTGGGGAGGGGGCACAGATACGCAGTATTTT. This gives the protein CASSPGDWGGGTDTQYF.

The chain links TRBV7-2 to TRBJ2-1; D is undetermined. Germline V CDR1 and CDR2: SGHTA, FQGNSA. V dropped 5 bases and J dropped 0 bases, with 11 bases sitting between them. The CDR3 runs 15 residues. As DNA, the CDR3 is TGTGCCAGCAGCCCCTTACCCTACTCCTACAATGAGCAGTTCTTC. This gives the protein CASSPLPYSYNEQFF.

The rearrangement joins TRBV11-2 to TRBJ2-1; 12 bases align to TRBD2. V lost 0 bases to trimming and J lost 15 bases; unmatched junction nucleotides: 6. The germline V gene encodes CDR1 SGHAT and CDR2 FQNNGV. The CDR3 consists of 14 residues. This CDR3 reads CASSLDRLAGVPFF. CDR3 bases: TGTGCCAGCAGCTTAGATCGACTAGCGGGAGTTCCGTTCTTC.

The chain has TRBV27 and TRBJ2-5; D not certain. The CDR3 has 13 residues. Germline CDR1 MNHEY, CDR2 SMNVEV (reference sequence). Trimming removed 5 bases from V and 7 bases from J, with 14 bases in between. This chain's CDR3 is CASSLRPTRTQYF. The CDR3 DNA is TGTGCCAGCAGTCTCAGGCCCACCAGGACCCAGTACTTC.

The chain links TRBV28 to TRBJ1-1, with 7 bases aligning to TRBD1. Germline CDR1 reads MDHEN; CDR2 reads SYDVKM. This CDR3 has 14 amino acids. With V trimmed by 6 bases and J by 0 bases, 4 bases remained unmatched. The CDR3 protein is CASRPGGLNTEAFF. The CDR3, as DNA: TGTGCCAGCAGACCAGGGGGGTTGAACACTGAAGCTTTCTTT. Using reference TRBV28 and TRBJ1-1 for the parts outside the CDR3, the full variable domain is DVKVTQSSRYLVKRTGEKVFLECVQDMDHENMFWYRQDPGLGLRLIYFSYDVKMKEKGDIPEGYSVSREKKERFSLILESASTNQTSMYLCASRPGGLNTEAFFGQGTRLTVV.

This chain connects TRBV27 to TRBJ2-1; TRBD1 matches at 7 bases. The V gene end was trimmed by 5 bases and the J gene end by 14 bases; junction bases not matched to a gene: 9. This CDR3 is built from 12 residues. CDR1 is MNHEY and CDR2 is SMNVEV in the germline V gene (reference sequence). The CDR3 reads CASSASGTAKFF. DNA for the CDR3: TGTGCCAGCAGTGCCTCGGGGACAGCTAAGTTCTTC.

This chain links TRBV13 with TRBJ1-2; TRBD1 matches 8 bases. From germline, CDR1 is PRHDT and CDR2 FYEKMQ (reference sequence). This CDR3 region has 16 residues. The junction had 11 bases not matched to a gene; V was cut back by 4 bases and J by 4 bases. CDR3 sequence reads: CASSSGQGGQAYGYTF. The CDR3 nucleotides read TGTGCCAGCAGCTCAGGACAGGGTGGACAGGCCTATGGCTACACCTTC.

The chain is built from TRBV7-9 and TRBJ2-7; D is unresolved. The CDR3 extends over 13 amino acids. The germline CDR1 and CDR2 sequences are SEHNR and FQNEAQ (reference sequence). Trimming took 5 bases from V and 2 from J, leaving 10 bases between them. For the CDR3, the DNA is TGTGCCAGCAGCCCCCTCGCGGCCTACGAGCAGTACTTC. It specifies CASSPLAAYEQYF.

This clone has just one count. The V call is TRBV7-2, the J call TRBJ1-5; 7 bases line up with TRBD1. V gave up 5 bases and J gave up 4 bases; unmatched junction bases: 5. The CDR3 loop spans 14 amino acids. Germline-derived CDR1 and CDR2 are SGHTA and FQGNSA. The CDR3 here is CASSTGQLNQPQHF. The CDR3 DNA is TGTGCCAGCAGCACGGGACAGTTAAATCAGCCCCAGCATTTT.

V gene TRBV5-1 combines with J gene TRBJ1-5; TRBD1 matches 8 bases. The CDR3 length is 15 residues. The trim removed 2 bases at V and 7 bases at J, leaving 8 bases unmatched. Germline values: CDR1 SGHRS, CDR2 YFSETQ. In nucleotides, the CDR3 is TGCGCCAGCAGCTTTGGACAGGGCGGTGACCAGCCCCAGCATTTT. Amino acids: CASSFGQGGDQPQHF.

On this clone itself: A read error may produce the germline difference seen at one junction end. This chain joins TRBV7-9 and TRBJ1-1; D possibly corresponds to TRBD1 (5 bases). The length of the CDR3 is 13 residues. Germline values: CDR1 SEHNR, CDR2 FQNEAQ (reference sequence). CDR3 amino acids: CSSSFRQGAEAFF. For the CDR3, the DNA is TGTTCCAGCAGCTTCAGGCAGGGCGCTGAAGCTTTCTTT.

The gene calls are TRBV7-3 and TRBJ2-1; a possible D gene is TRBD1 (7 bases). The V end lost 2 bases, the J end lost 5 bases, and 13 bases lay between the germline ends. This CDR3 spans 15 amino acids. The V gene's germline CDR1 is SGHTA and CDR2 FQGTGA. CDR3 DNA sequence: TGTGCCAGCAGCTTACGGGGGACAGACAACAATGAGCAGTTCTTC. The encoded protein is CASSLRGTDNNEQFF.

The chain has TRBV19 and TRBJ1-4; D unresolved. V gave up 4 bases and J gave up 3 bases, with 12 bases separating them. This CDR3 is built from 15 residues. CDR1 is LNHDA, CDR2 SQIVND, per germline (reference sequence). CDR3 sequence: CASSKTTQSNEKLFF. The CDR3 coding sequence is TGTGCCAGTAGTAAGACGACTCAATCTAATGAAAAACTGTTTTTT.

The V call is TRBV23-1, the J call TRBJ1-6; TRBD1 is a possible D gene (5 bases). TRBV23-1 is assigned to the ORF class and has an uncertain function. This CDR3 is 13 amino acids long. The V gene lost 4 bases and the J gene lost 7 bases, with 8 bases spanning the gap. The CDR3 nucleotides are TGCGCCAGCAGTCGGGAGGGGAATTCACCCCTCCACTTT. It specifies CASSREGNSPLHF.

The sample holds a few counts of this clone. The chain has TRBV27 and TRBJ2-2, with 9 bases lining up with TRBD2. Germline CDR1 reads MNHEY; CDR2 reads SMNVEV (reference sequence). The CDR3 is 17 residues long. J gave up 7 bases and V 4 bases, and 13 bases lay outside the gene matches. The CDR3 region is CASSSSGGPPGGGELFF. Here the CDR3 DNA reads TGTGCCAGCAGTTCGAGCGGGGGGCCCCCCGGAGGCGGGGAGCTGTTTTTT.

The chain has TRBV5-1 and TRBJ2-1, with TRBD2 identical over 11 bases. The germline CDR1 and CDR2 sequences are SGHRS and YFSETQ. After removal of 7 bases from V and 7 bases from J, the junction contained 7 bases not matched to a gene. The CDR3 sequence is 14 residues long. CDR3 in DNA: TGCGCCAGCCAAACTAGCGGGAGTCGGAATGAGCAGTTCTTC. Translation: CASQTSGSRNEQFF.

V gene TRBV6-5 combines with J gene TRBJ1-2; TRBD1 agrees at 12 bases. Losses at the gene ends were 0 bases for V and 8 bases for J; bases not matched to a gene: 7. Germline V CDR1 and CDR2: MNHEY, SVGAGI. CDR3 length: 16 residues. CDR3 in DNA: TGTGCCAGCAGTTACTCTTCCGGGACAGGGGGCTACGGCTACACCTTC. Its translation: CASSYSSGTGGYGYTF.

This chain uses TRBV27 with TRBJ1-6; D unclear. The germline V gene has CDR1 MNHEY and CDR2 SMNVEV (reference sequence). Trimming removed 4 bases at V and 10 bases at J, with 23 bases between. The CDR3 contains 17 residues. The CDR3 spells CASSSTALPRISSPLHF. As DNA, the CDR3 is TGTGCCAGCAGTTCGACTGCCCTGCCACGTATATCCTCACCCCTCCACTTT.

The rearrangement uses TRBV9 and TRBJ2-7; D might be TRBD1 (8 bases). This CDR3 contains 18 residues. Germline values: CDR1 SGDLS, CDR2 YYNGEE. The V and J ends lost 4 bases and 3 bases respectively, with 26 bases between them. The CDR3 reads CASSPRAGHRGGDYEQYF. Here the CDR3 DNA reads TGTGCCAGCAGCCCGAGGGCGGGGCACAGGGGGGGAGACTACGAGCAGTACTTC. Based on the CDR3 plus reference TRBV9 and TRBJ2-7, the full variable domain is DSGVTQTPKHLITATGQRVTLRCSPRSGDLSVYWYQQSLDQGLQFLIQYYNGEERAKGNILERFSAQQFPDLHSELNLSSLELGDSALYFCASSPRAGHRGGDYEQYFGPGTRLTVT.

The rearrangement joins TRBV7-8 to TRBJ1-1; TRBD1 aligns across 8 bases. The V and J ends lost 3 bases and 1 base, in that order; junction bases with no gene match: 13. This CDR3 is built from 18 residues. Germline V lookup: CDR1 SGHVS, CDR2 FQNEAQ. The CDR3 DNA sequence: TGTGCCAGCAGCTTGGTTATAACCGGGACAGGAACGAACACTGAAGCTTTCTTT. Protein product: CASSLVITGTGTNTEAFF.